Below are 17 T cell receptor beta chains sequenced from a single sample in a study of T cells in Graves' hyperthyroidism and ophthalmopathy. TCR beta CDR3 region amplification was performed from RNA transcripts. HTBI primers were used for first-round RT-PCR of the TCR CDR3. TCRdb independently ran MiXCR on the multiplex PCR reads; one entry per CDR3 protein. The profile shows under 450,000 distinct CDR3 sequences, around a sixth of them singletons. Material: blood. The receptors derive from a woman under 30 with Graves' hyperthyroidism.

This clonotype was counted between two and nine times. The chain has TRBV20-1 and TRBJ1-5; 11 nucleotides line up with TRBD1. With V trimmed by 1 base and J by 3 bases, 2 bases remained unmatched. This CDR3 is built from 15 residues. CDR1 DFQATT and CDR2 SNEGSKA come from the germline V gene (reference sequence). The CDR3 bases are TGCAGTGCTAGAGGGGGACAGGGGGTCAATCAGCCCCAGCATTTT. Translating gives CSARGGQGVNQPQHF.

This clonotype was counted many times. The V gene is TRBV11-2, the J gene TRBJ2-7; D remains unclear. V was shortened by 0 bases and J by 6 bases, with 15 bases between the two germline ends. Germline CDR1 reads SGHAT; CDR2 reads FQNNGV. CDR3 length: 15 amino acids. The CDR3 region is CASSLDTIVYCEQYF. In DNA form, the CDR3 reads TGTGCCAGCAGCTTAGACACCATCGTCTACTGCGAGCAGTACTTC.

This clonotype came up many times. The CDR3 spells CASSFARTGGTYYEQYF. CDR3 bases: TGTGCCAGCAGCTTCGCTAGGACAGGTGGGACCTACTACGAGCAGTACTTC. The V call is TRBV7-2, the J call TRBJ2-7, with TRBD1 matching over 7 bases. V trimming: 3 bases; J trimming: 3 bases; junction bases outside the gene matches: 14. This CDR3 region has 17 residues. The germline V gene has CDR1 SGHTA and CDR2 FQGNSA.

The V call is TRBV12-3 or TRBV12-4, the J call TRBJ2-7; no clear D gene. CDR3 length: 12 residues. V was pared by 4 bases and J by 5 bases, with 9 bases between. CDR3 region: CASSYREDEQYF. The DNA for the CDR3 is TGTGCCAGCAGTTACAGAGAGGACGAGCAGTACTTC.

This clonotype was seen only a few times. This chain links TRBV3-2 with TRBJ2-6; the table assigns TRBD1, which was not confirmed against the DNA. TRBV3-2 is annotated as a pseudogene. This CDR3 region has 18 residues. The CDR3 is CASSPDRGINSGANVLTF. The CDR3 DNA reads as TGTGCCAGCAGCCCGGACAGGGGTATTAACTCTGGGGCCAACGTCCTGACTTTC.

This clonotype was counted between two and nine times. This chain links TRBV24-1 with TRBJ1-1; D call uncertain. Germline V gene data show CDR1 as KGHDR and CDR2 as SFDVKD. V dropped 10 bases and J dropped 6 bases, with 17 bases sitting between them. This CDR3 region has 13 residues. The CDR3 region is CATRPQSGAEAFF. The CDR3, as DNA: TGTGCCACTCGGCCTCAATCGGGCGCTGAAGCTTTCTTT.

This clonotype was observed a handful of times. The gene calls are TRBV28 and TRBJ2-7; D is possibly TRBD1 or TRBD2 (5 bases each). Germline lookup yields CDR1 MDHEN and CDR2 SYDVKM. The CDR3 has 15 residues. V lost 6 bases, J lost 2 bases, and 17 bases lay in between. In DNA, the CDR3 is TGTGCCAGCAGCTCCCCACGGGACCACACCTACGAGCAGTACTTC. The encoded protein is CASSSPRDHTYEQYF.

The sample holds a few counts of this clonotype. This chain uses TRBV28 with TRBJ1-5; 7 bases line up with TRBD1. Germline V lookup: CDR1 MDHEN, CDR2 SYDVKM. V was pared by 7 bases and J by 2 bases, with 8 bases of the junction left unmatched. This CDR3 has 15 amino acids. DNA of the CDR3: TGTGCCAGCACCCCTGGACAGGTAGGCAATCAGCCCCAGCATTTT. Protein sequence: CASTPGQVGNQPQHF.

This clonotype was picked up many times. V gene TRBV7-8 combines with J gene TRBJ2-5; 8 bases match TRBD1. The CDR3 is 18 residues long. Losses at the gene ends were 0 bases for V and 5 bases for J; bases not matched to a gene: 14. Germline CDR1 SGHVS, CDR2 FQNEAQ. The CDR3 sequence is CASSLANLRTGYGETQYF. The CDR3 nucleotides read TGTGCCAGCAGCTTAGCTAATCTCAGGACAGGGTACGGGGAGACCCAGTACTTC. Filled out from reference TRBV7-8 and TRBJ2-5, the complete variable domain reads GAGVSQSPRYKVAKRGQDVALRCDPISGHVSLFWYQQALGQGPEFLTYFQNEAQLDKSGLPSDRFFAERPEGSVSTLKIQRTQQEDSAVYLCASSLANLRTGYGETQYFGPGTRLLVL.

The chain employs TRBV7-8 and TRBJ2-1; possibly TRBD1 or TRBD2 for D (5 bases each). Germline V gene data show CDR1 as SGHVS and CDR2 as FQNEAQ. Trimming cost V 1 base and J 10 bases, with 14 bases left between them. CDR3 length equals 14 residues. The CDR3 DNA reads as TGTGCCAGCAGCTTAGACCAGGGAACGGGGGAGCAGTTCTTC. Amino acids: CASSLDQGTGEQFF.

This clonotype was detected many times. This chain joins TRBV7-2 and TRBJ2-7; D is possibly TRBD2 (5 bases). V was trimmed by 3 bases and J by 6 bases, leaving 9 bases between them. This CDR3 comprises 12 residues. CDR1 is SGHTA, CDR2 FQGNSA, per germline. The CDR3 DNA sequence: TGTGCCAGCAGCTTTATCGAGGGCGAGCAGTACTTC. It is translated as CASSFIEGEQYF.

The sample holds many counts of this clonotype. The chain couples TRBV20-1 to TRBJ2-5; D is undetermined. Trimming removed 1 base from V and 7 bases from J, with 19 bases in between. The CDR3 has 15 amino acids. Germline CDR1 is DFQATT and CDR2 is SNEGSKA (reference sequence). CDR3 amino acids: CSARVPSTAPGTQYF. The CDR3 region has the DNA TGCAGTGCTAGAGTCCCCTCTACCGCCCCGGGGACCCAGTACTTC.

The chain combines TRBV3-1 with TRBJ2-1; 14 bases are shared with TRBD2. Looked up from germline, CDR1 is LGHDT and CDR2 is YNNKEL (reference sequence). This CDR3 is built from 16 residues. V dropped 2 bases and J dropped 12; count of bases not matched to a gene: 9. The CDR3 protein is CASSQSRTSGRPGQFF. The CDR3 DNA reads as TGTGCCAGCAGCCAATCCCGGACTAGCGGGAGGCCGGGGCAGTTCTTC.

In its sample, this clonotype was seen many times. This sequence joins TRBV5-1 and TRBJ1-2; D is possibly TRBD1 (5 bases). The CDR3 contains 15 residues. Germline assignment: CDR1 SGHRS and CDR2 YFSETQ. Trimming left V 4 bases short and J 1 base short, with 14 bases between. The CDR3 loop is CASSQTGTVNYGYTF. For the CDR3, the DNA is TGCGCCAGCAGCCAAACTGGGACGGTTAACTATGGCTACACCTTC.

This clonotype was recorded a few times. The J gene is TRBJ2-3, the V gene TRBV6-4, with D uncertain. Per the germline V gene, CDR1 is MRHNA and CDR2 is SNTAGT. CDR3 length: 13 amino acids. V was cut by 3 bases and J by 6 bases, with 10 bases left in between. CDR3 amino acids: CASSDSLWDTQYF. CDR3 DNA: TGTGCCAGCAGTGATTCGCTCTGGGATACGCAGTATTTT.

This clonotype occurred a few times. The chain couples TRBV20-1 to TRBJ2-2, with D unresolved. The V and J ends lost 6 bases and 1 base respectively, with 12 bases between them. The germline CDR1 and CDR2 sequences are DFQATT and SNEGSKA (reference sequence). This CDR3 has 14 amino acids. This CDR3 is CSARPIQNTGELFF. The CDR3 DNA reads TGCAGTGCGCGCCCAATTCAGAACACCGGGGAGCTGTTTTTT.

This clonotype appeared many times. This sequence joins TRBV6-1 and TRBJ2-7, with TRBD2 as a possible D gene (6 bases). CDR1 MNHNS and CDR2 SASEGT come from the germline V gene. This CDR3 spans 12 amino acids. V lost 6 bases and J lost 3, with 9 bases in between. CDR3 residues: CASRNGSYEQYF. For the CDR3, the DNA is TGTGCCAGCAGGAACGGGAGCTACGAGCAGTACTTC.